Below, 9 T cell receptor beta chains from the same sample are listed, as sequenced in a study of shared clonotypes between healthy human individuals. Produced via immunoSEQ multiplex PCR; TCRdb's table is partial and in-frame only. The sample lists about 1.9 million clones; 85% to 95% were seen once. CD45RO negativity and positive selection for CCR7 defined naive CD8 cells, a population that excluded terminally differentiated effector memory CD45RA+ cells. Material for sequencing was naive CD8+ T cells from PBMCs. The receptors derive from a man aged 18 to 30 in good health. Some clones in this sample may be carry-over from other donors' samples.

The chain recombines TRBV6-1 with TRBJ2-7, with a possible D match to TRBD2 (5 bases). CDR1 and CDR2 from the germline V gene are MNHNS and SASEGT. V lost 5 bases to trimming and J lost 4 bases, with 15 bases between them. This CDR3 has 14 amino acids. CDR3 sequence reads: CASSYKAEYYEQYF. CDR3 sequence (DNA): TGTGCCAGCAGTTATAAAGCGGAATATTACGAGCAGTACTTC.

V gene TRBV27 combines with J gene TRBJ1-1; D uncertain. Trimming took 3 bases from V and 4 from J, leaving 9 bases between them. The CDR3 length is 13 residues. The germline V gene has CDR1 MNHEY and CDR2 SMNVEV (reference sequence). CDR3 residues: CASSFVGFTEAFF. CDR3 coding DNA: TGTGCCAGCAGTTTTGTTGGGTTCACTGAAGCTTTCTTT.

The chain is built from TRBV28 and TRBJ2-1, with a tentative D call TRBD2 (5 bases). Trimming left V 7 bases short and J 3 bases short, with 10 bases between. This CDR3 is built from 13 residues. CDR1 and CDR2 from the germline V gene are MDHEN and SYDVKM. This CDR3 reads CASNIGVYNEQFF. CDR3 DNA sequence: TGTGCCAGCAACATCGGGGTCTACAATGAGCAGTTCTTC.

The chain employs TRBV27 and TRBJ1-5; unclear D gene. This CDR3 comprises 15 residues. V was pared by 2 bases and J by 0 bases, with 8 bases between. From germline, CDR1 is MNHEY and CDR2 SMNVEV (reference sequence). The CDR3 coding sequence is TGTGCCAGCAGTTTAGGCCACCCTAGCAATCAGCCCCAGCATTTT. It translates to CASSLGHPSNQPQHF.

V is TRBV28 and J is TRBJ2-7; 12 nucleotides agree with TRBD1. V gave up 6 bases and J gave up 3 bases; unmatched junction bases: 3. CDR1 is MDHEN and CDR2 is SYDVKM in the germline V gene. This CDR3 region has 14 residues. The CDR3 sequence: CASRGTGGFYEQYF. The CDR3 nucleotides are TGTGCCAGCAGGGGGACAGGGGGCTTCTACGAGCAGTACTTC.

The chain joins TRBV2 to TRBJ2-4, with D uncertain. This CDR3 has 15 residues. Trimming removed 7 bases from V and 0 bases from J, with 13 bases in between. Germline V gives CDR1 SNHLY, CDR2 FYNNEI. CDR3 residues: CASTAEWLAKNIQYF. DNA for the CDR3: TGTGCCAGCACGGCCGAATGGTTAGCCAAAAACATTCAGTACTTC. The entire variable domain, with the rest obtained from reference TRBV2 and TRBJ2-4, is as follows: EPEVTQTPSHQVTQMGQEVILRCVPISNHLYFYWYRQILGQKVEFLVSFYNNEISEKSEIFDDQFSVERPDGSNFTLKIRSTKLEDSAMYFCASTAEWLAKNIQYFGAGTRLSVL.

The count of this clone is one. The chain employs TRBV11-2 and TRBJ1-2; the D gene is possibly TRBD1 (5 bases). The CDR3 has 17 residues. Trimming stripped 3 bases from V and 7 bases from J, with 24 bases between. Germline V gives CDR1 SGHAT, CDR2 FQNNGV. The CDR3 nucleotides are TGTGCCAGCAGCTTCTTACTACCGGGACTGGGGGTTCTTGGCTACACCTTC. Its translation: CASSFLLPGLGVLGYTF.

This chain uses TRBV9 with TRBJ2-1; D unresolved. V lost 1 base and J 0 bases, leaving 8 bases between the germline ends. Germline values: CDR1 SGDLS, CDR2 YYNGEE. The CDR3 contains 15 residues. CDR3 protein: CASSVIPGSYNEQFF. For the CDR3, the DNA is TGTGCCAGCAGCGTAATCCCAGGCTCCTACAATGAGCAGTTCTTC.

The rearrangement uses TRBV28 and TRBJ2-3; unclear D gene. Germline lookup yields CDR1 MDHEN and CDR2 SYDVKM. Between the trimmed V and J ends, which lost 6 bases and 2 bases, there was a span of 18 bases. The CDR3 runs 16 residues. The CDR3 region has the DNA TGTGCCAGCAGCCATAGGCCGAGGATATCCACAGATACGCAGTATTTT. Translating it yields CASSHRPRISTDTQYF. Full variable domain (rest looked up from reference TRBV28 and TRBJ2-3): DVKVTQSSRYLVKRTGEKVFLECVQDMDHENMFWYRQDPGLGLRLIYFSYDVKMKEKGDIPEGYSVSREKKERFSLILESASTNQTSMYLCASSHRPRISTDTQYFGPGTRLTVL.